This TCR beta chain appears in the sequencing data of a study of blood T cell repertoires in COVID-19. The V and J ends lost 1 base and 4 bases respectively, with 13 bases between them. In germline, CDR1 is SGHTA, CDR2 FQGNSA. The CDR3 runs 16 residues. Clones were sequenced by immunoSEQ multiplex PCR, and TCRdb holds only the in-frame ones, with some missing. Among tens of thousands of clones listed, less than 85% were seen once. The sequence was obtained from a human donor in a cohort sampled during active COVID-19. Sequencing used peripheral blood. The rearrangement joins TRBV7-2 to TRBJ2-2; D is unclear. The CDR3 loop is CASSLGPGMSTGELFF. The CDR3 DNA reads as TGTGCCAGCAGCTTAGGGCCGGGTATGAGCACCGGGGAGCTGTTTTTT.